The rows below give T cell receptor beta chains drawn from one sample of a study of blood T cell repertoires in COVID-19. Libraries were prepared by immunoSEQ multiplex PCR; TCRdb keeps only in-frame clonotypes and omits some of them. The sample has some 220,000 clones; about 93% are singletons. Sequenced: peripheral blood. The receptors stem from a man aged 25 to 40 with COVID-19, enrolled during active disease. Each CDR3 is given with its conserved first and last residue. Each record gives: V gene, CDR3 length, D gene, clone size, J gene, CDR3 protein, CDR3 DNA. D genes are given only for firm matches. The listing skips clone size in some rows; elsewhere it reads once, few, many or a size class.

V gene: TRBV5-6
CDR3 length: 15
D gene: TRBD2
clone size: -
J gene: TRBJ2-1
CDR3 protein: CASSPLADLYHEQFF
CDR3 DNA: TGTGCCAGCAGCCCACTAGCGGACCTTTATCATGAGCAGTTCTTC

V gene: TRBV5-3
CDR3 length: 16
D gene: -
clone size: -
J gene: TRBJ2-1
CDR3 protein: CARSCPAESSYNEQFF
CDR3 DNA: TGTGCCAGAAGCTGCCCCGCCGAGAGCTCCTACAATGAGCAGTTCTTC

V gene: TRBV30
CDR3 length: 15
D gene: TRBD2
clone size: -
J gene: TRBJ2-3
CDR3 protein: CARSSASGVPDTQYF
CDR3 DNA: TGTGCCCGATCCTCTGCTAGCGGGGTCCCAGATACGCAGTATTTT

V gene: TRBV12-3/TRBV12-4
CDR3 length: 12
D gene: TRBD1
clone size: -
J gene: TRBJ1-6
CDR3 protein: CASSRDSSPLHF
CDR3 DNA: TGTGCCAGCAGCCGGGACAGCTCACCCCTCCACTTT

V gene: TRBV2
CDR3 length: 15
D gene: TRBD1
clone size: -
J gene: TRBJ1-6
CDR3 protein: CATTPQQGAVSPLHF
CDR3 DNA: TGTGCCACCACCCCCCAGCAGGGGGCTGTTTCACCCCTCCACTTT

V gene: TRBV20-1
CDR3 length: 16
D gene: -
clone size: -
J gene: TRBJ2-7
CDR3 protein: CSASSDGLRSSYEQYF
CDR3 DNA: TGCAGTGCTAGTTCTGACGGACTCCGATCGTCCTACGAGCAGTACTTC

V gene: TRBV6-5
CDR3 length: 15
D gene: -
clone size: -
J gene: TRBJ1-2
CDR3 protein: CASRSEGSSNYGYTF
CDR3 DNA: TGTGCCAGCAGGTCAGAGGGTTCCTCTAACTATGGCTACACCTTC

V gene: TRBV19
CDR3 length: 16
D gene: -
clone size: -
J gene: TRBJ1-1
CDR3 protein: CASSIDGTSRNTEAFF
CDR3 DNA: TGTGCCAGTAGTATAGACGGGACTTCGAGGAACACTGAAGCTTTCTTT

V gene: TRBV7-9
CDR3 length: 14
D gene: TRBD1
clone size: once
J gene: TRBJ1-2
CDR3 protein: CASNTQGDNYGYTF
CDR3 DNA: TGTGCCAGCAACACGCAGGGGGACAACTATGGCTACACCTTC

V gene: TRBV28
CDR3 length: 15
D gene: -
clone size: -
J gene: TRBJ1-3
CDR3 protein: CASRPSNGAGNTIYF
CDR3 DNA: TGTGCCAGCCGACCTTCGAATGGAGCTGGAAACACCATATATTTT

V gene: TRBV6-5
CDR3 length: 15
D gene: TRBD1
clone size: -
J gene: TRBJ1-5
CDR3 protein: CASSPTGQGFQPQHF
CDR3 DNA: TGTGCCAGCAGCCCAACCGGACAGGGGTTTCAGCCCCAGCATTTT

V gene: TRBV6-1
CDR3 length: 14
D gene: -
clone size: -
J gene: TRBJ2-1
CDR3 protein: CASSDSGGKHEQFF
CDR3 DNA: TGTGCCAGCAGTGATTCAGGTGGTAAACATGAGCAGTTCTTC

V gene: TRBV27
CDR3 length: 14
D gene: TRBD1
clone size: -
J gene: TRBJ1-1
CDR3 protein: CASSSGQVNTEAFF
CDR3 DNA: TGTGCCAGCAGTTCGGGACAGGTTAACACTGAAGCTTTCTTT

V gene: TRBV11-3
CDR3 length: 12
D gene: TRBD1
clone size: -
J gene: TRBJ1-2
CDR3 protein: CASSGQGDGYTF
CDR3 DNA: TGTGCCAGCAGCGGACAGGGCGATGGCTACACCTTC

V gene: TRBV5-4
CDR3 length: 15
D gene: TRBD1
clone size: once
J gene: TRBJ1-2
CDR3 protein: CASSLDTRGLYGYTF
CDR3 DNA: TGTGCCAGCAGCTTGGATACCAGGGGGCTCTATGGCTACACCTTC

V gene: TRBV6-6
CDR3 length: 16
D gene: TRBD1
clone size: -
J gene: TRBJ1-1
CDR3 protein: CASSYGTGGGIGEAFF
CDR3 DNA: TGTGCCAGCAGTTACGGGACAGGGGGCGGGATTGGTGAAGCTTTCTTT

V gene: TRBV11-2
CDR3 length: 11
D gene: -
clone size: -
J gene: TRBJ2-7
CDR3 protein: CASSEGYEQYF
CDR3 DNA: TGTGCCAGCAGCGAGGGATACGAGCAGTACTTC

V gene: TRBV14
CDR3 length: 16
D gene: -
clone size: -
J gene: TRBJ2-1
CDR3 protein: CASSQGSGSSYNEQFF
CDR3 DNA: TGTGCCAGCAGCCAAGGGTCGGGGAGCTCCTACAATGAGCAGTTCTTC

V gene: TRBV25-1
CDR3 length: 15
D gene: -
clone size: few
J gene: TRBJ1-3
CDR3 protein: CASSEGGQIGNTIYF
CDR3 DNA: TGTGCCAGCAGTGAAGGAGGGCAAATTGGAAACACCATATATTTT

V gene: TRBV7-8
CDR3 length: 12
D gene: -
clone size: -
J gene: TRBJ2-5
CDR3 protein: CASSPGTPPRYF
CDR3 DNA: TGTGCCAGCAGCCCCGGGACTCCCCCCCGTTACTTC

V gene: TRBV19
CDR3 length: 16
D gene: -
clone size: -
J gene: TRBJ2-1
CDR3 protein: CASSKVGGDSYNEQFF
CDR3 DNA: TGTGCCAGTAGTAAGGTCGGCGGGGACTCCTACAATGAGCAGTTCTTC

V gene: TRBV7-9
CDR3 length: 17
D gene: TRBD1
clone size: -
J gene: TRBJ1-2
CDR3 protein: CASSSSTGTGGFYGYTF
CDR3 DNA: TGTGCCAGCAGCTCGTCTACGGGGACAGGGGGCTTCTATGGCTACACCTTC

V gene: TRBV2
CDR3 length: 15
D gene: -
clone size: -
J gene: TRBJ1-1
CDR3 protein: CASNGGGKSGTEAFF
CDR3 DNA: TGTGCCAGCAACGGCGGCGGGAAGTCGGGGACTGAAGCTTTCTTT

V gene: TRBV9
CDR3 length: 14
D gene: -
clone size: -
J gene: TRBJ1-6
CDR3 protein: CASSVSGDNSPLHF
CDR3 DNA: TGTGCCAGCAGCGTATCCGGGGATAATTCACCCCTCCACTTT

V gene: TRBV6-4
CDR3 length: 15
D gene: TRBD1
clone size: -
J gene: TRBJ1-2
CDR3 protein: CASSEEDRGTYGYTF
CDR3 DNA: TGTGCCAGCAGTGAGGAGGACAGGGGAACTTATGGCTACACCTTC

V gene: TRBV9
CDR3 length: 13
D gene: -
clone size: once
J gene: TRBJ1-1
CDR3 protein: CASSGHVNTEAFF
CDR3 DNA: TGTGCCAGCAGCGGACATGTGAACACTGAAGCTTTCTTT